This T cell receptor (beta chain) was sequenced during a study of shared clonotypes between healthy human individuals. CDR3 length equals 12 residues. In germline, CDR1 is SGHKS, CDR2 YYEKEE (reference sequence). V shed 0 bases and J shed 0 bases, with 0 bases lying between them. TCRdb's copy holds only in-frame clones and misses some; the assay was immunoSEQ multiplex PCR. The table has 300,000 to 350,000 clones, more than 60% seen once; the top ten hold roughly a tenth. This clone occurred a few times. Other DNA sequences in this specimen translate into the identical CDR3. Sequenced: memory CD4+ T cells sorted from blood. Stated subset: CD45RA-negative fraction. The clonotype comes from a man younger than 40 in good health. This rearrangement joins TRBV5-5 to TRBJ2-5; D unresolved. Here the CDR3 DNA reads TGTGCCAGCAGCTTGGACCAAGAGACCCAGTACTTC. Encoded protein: CASSLDQETQYF.